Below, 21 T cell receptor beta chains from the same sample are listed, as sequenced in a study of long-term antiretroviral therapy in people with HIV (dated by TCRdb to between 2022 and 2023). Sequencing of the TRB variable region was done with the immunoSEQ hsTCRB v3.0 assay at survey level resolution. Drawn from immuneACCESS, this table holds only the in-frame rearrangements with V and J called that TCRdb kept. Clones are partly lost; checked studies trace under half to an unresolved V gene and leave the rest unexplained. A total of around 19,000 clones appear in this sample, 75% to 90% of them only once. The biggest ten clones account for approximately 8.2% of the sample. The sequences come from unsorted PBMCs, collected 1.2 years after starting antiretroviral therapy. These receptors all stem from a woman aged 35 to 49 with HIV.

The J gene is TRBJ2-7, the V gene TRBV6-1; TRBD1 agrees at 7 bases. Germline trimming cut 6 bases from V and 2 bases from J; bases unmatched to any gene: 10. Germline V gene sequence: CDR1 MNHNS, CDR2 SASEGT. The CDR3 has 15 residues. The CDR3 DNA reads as TGTGCCAGCAGCTTCCTCGGGACAGATACCTACGAGCAGTACTTC. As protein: CASSFLGTDTYEQYF.

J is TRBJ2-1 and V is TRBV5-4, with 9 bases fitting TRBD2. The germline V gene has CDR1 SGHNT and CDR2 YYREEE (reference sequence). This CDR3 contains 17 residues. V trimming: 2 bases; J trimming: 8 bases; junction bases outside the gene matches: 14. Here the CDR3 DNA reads TGTGCCAGCAGCTTCGGGGGCGGGAGGGCCCGGTTGGATGAGCAGTTCTTC. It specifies CASSFGGGRARLDEQFF. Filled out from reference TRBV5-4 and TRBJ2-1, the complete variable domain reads ETGVTQSPTHLIKTRGQQVTLRCSSQSGHNTVSWYQQALGQGPQFIFQYYREEENGRGNFPPRFSGLQFPNYSSELNVNALELDDSALYLCASSFGGGRARLDEQFFGPGTRLTVL.

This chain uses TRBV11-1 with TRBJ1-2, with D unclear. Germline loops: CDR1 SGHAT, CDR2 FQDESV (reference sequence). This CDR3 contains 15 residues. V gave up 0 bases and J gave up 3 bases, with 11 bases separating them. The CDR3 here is CASSLAPGQDYGYTF. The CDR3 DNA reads TGTGCCAGCAGCTTAGCCCCCGGCCAGGACTATGGCTACACCTTC.

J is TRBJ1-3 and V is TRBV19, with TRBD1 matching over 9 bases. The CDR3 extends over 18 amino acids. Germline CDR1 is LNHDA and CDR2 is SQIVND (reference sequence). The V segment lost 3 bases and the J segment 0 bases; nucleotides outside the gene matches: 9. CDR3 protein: CASSIPLGTGNSGNTIYF. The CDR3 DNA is TGTGCCAGTAGTATTCCTCTCGGGACAGGGAACTCTGGAAACACCATATATTTT.

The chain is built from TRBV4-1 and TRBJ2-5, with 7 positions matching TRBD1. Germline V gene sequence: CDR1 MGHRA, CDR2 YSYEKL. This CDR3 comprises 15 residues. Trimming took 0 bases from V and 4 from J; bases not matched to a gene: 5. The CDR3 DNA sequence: TGCGCCAGCAGCCAAGAGACAGGGAGAGGAGAGACCCAGTACTTC. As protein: CASSQETGRGETQYF.

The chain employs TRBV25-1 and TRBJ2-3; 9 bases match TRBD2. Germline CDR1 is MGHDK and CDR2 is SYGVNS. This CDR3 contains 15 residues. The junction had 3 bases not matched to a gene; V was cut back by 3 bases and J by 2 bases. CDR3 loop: CASSELAGSTDTQYF. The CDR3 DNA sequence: TGTGCCAGCAGTGAGCTAGCGGGGTCCACAGATACGCAGTATTTT.

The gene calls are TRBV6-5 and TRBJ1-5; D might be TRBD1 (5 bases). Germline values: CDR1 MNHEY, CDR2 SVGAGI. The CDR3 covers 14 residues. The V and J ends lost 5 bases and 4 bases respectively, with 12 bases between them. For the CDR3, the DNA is TGTGCCAGCAGTCCAGGGTTTGGGAATCAGCCCCAGCATTTT. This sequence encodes CASSPGFGNQPQHF.

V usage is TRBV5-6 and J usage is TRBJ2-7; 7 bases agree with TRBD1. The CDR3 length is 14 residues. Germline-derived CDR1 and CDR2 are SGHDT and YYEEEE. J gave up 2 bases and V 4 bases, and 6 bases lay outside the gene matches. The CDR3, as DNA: TGTGCCAGCAGCGTCGGACAGGCGACCTACGAGCAGTACTTC. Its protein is CASSVGQATYEQYF.

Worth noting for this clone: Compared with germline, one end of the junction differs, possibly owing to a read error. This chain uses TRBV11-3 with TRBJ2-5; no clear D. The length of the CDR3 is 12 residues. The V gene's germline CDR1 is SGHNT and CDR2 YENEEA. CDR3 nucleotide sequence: TGTGCCAGCAGCCTAGATATGGAGACCCAGTACTTC. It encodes CASSLDMETQYF.

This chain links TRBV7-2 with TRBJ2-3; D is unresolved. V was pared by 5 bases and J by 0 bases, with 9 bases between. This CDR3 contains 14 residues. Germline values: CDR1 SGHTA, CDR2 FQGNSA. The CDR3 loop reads CASSPRMSTDTQYF. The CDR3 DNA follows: TGTGCCAGCAGCCCGAGGATGAGCACAGATACGCAGTATTTT.

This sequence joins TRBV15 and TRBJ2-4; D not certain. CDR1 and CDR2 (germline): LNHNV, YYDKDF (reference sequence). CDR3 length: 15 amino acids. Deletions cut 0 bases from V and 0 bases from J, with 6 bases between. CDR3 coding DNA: TGTGCCACCAGCAGAGATTTAATAGCCAAAAACATTCAGTACTTC. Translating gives CATSRDLIAKNIQYF.

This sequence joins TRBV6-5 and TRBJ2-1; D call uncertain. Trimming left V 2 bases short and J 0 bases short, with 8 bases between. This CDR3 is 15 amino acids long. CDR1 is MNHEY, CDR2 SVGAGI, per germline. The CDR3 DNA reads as TGTGCCAGCAGTTACGTGTTAAGCTCCTACAATGAGCAGTTCTTC. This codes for CASSYVLSSYNEQFF.

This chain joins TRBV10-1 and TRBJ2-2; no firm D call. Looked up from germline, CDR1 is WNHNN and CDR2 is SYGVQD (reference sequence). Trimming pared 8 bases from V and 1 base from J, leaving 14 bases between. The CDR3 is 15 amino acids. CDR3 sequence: CASEKGLVNTGELFF. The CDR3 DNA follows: TGCGCCAGCGAAAAGGGCCTCGTGAACACCGGGGAGCTGTTTTTT.

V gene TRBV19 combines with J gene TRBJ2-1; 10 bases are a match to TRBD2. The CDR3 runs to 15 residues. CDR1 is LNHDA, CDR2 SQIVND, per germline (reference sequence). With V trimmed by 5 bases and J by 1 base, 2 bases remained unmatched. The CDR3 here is CASSASGGSYNEQFF. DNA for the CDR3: TGTGCCAGTAGTGCTAGCGGGGGATCCTACAATGAGCAGTTCTTC. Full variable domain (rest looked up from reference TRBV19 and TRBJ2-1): DGGITQSPKYLFRKEGQNVTLSCEQNLNHDAMYWYRQDPGQGLRLIYYSQIVNDFQKGDIAEGYSVSREKKESFPLTVTSAQKNPTAFYLCASSASGGSYNEQFFGPGTRLTVL.

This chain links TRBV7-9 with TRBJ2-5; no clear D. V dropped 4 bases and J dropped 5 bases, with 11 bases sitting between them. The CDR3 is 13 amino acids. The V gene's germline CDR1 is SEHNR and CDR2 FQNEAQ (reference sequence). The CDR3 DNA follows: TGTGCCAGCAGCTCGAGGTCCCGGGAGACCCAGTACTTC. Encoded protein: CASSSRSRETQYF.

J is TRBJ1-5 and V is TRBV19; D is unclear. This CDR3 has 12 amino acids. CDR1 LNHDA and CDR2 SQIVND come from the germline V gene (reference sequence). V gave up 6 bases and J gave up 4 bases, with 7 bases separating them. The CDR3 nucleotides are TGTGCCAGTAGAACCACGAATCAGCCCCAGCATTTT. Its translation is CASRTTNQPQHF.

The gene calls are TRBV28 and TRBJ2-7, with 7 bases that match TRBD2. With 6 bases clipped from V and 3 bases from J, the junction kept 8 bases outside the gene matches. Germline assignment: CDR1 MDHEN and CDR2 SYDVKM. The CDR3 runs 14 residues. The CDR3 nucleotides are TGTGCCAGCAGCCGAACTAGCGACTACTACGAGCAGTACTTC. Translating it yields CASSRTSDYYEQYF. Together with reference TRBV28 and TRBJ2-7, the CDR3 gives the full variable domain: DVKVTQSSRYLVKRTGEKVFLECVQDMDHENMFWYRQDPGLGLRLIYFSYDVKMKEKGDIPEGYSVSREKKERFSLILESASTNQTSMYLCASSRTSDYYEQYFGPGTRLTVT.

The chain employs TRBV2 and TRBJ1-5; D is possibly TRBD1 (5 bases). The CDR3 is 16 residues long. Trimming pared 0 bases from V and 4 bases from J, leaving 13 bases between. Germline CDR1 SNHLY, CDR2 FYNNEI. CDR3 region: CASSEALGVRNQPQHF. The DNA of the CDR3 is TGTGCCAGCAGTGAAGCGCTGGGGGTAAGGAATCAGCCCCAGCATTTT. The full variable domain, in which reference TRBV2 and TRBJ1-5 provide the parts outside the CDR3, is EPEVTQTPSHQVTQMGQEVILRCVPISNHLYFYWYRQILGQKVEFLVSFYNNEISEKSEIFDDQFSVERPDGSNFTLKIRSTKLEDSAMYFCASSEALGVRNQPQHFGDGTRLSIL.

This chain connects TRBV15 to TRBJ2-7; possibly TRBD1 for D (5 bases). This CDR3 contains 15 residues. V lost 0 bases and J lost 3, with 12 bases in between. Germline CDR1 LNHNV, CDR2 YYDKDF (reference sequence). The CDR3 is CATSREGVTSYEQYF. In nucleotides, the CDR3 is TGTGCCACCAGCAGAGAAGGGGTGACAAGCTACGAGCAGTACTTC.

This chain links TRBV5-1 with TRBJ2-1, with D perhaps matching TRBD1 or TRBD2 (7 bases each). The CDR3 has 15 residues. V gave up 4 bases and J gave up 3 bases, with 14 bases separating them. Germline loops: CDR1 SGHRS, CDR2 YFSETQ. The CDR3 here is CASSSGTDDYNEQFF. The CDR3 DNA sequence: TGCGCCAGCAGCAGCGGGACAGATGACTACAATGAGCAGTTCTTC.

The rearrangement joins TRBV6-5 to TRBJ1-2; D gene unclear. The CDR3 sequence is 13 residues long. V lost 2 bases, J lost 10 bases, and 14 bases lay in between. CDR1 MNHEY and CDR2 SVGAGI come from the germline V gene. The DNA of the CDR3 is TGTGCCAGCAGTTACAGTTCGGAGTCATACTACACCTTC. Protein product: CASSYSSESYYTF.